Each of the 8 T cell receptor delta chains below was sequenced from the same sample in a study of TRDV2 sequences in healthy donors. TCRdb called clones from the PCR reads again using CATT. The data contain about 1,600 delta-chain clones, 16% of them singletons. The sample comprised Vd2+ gamma-delta T cells from blood. These receptors were collected from a human donor in good health.

Of note for this clone: A single base is all that separates this from a far larger clone, so a read error is likely. The sample holds other DNA sequences that translate to the same CDR3. This chain uses TRDV2 with TRDJ1; the match to TRDD3 covers 8 bases. V shed 1 base, J shed 1 base, and the junction held 13 bases outside the gene matches. CDR3 length: 18 amino acids. Germline CDR1 and CDR2: GEAIGNYY and EKD. The CDR3 DNA reads as TGTGCCTGTGACACTCTGCGTCAGACTGGGGGGCCCACCGATAAACTCATCTTT. Amino acid sequence: CACDTLRQTGGPTDKLIF.

The chain is built from TRDV2 and TRDJ3; TRDD3 is a possible D gene (6 bases). This CDR3 spans 19 amino acids. Deletions cut 3 bases from V and 0 bases from J, with 17 bases between. Germline CDR1 GEAIGNYY, CDR2 EKD. The CDR3 region has the DNA TGTGCCTGTGACCCAATTGGGGGTGCGAGCTCCTGGGACACCCGACAGATGTTTTTC. Protein sequence: CACDPIGGASSWDTRQMFF.

This clone was seen a few times. The chain is built from TRDV2 and TRDJ1, with 11 bases lining up with TRDD3. The CDR3 runs 19 residues. CDR1 and CDR2 from the germline V gene are GEAIGNYY and EKD. V lost 0 bases to trimming and J lost 0 bases; unmatched junction nucleotides: 11. The CDR3: CACDTLLGDKWGYTDKLIF. As DNA, the CDR3 is TGTGCCTGTGACACCTTACTGGGGGATAAGTGGGGGTACACCGATAAACTCATCTTT.

The chain is built from TRDV2 and TRDJ1, with 7 bases that match TRDD3. The germline V gene has CDR1 GEAIGNYY and CDR2 EKD. The CDR3 sequence is 13 residues long. The CDR3 coding sequence is TGTGCTGGGTACTGGGGACCCACCGATAAACTCATCTTT. Its protein product is CAGYWGPTDKLIF.

This chain uses TRDV2 with TRDJ1, with 10 bases that match TRDD3. CDR1 and CDR2 (germline): GEAIGNYY, EKD. V lost 0 bases and J lost 4; bases outside the gene matches: 19. The CDR3 sequence is 20 residues long. Here the CDR3 DNA reads TGTGCCTGTGACACCGTCGGGCCTCTGGGGGATATTCAACCGAACGATAAACTCATCTTT. This translates into CACDTVGPLGDIQPNDKLIF.

Comments on this clone: This CDR3 is also generated by other DNA sequences in the sample. The chain joins TRDV2 to TRDJ1, with 9 bases fitting TRDD3. The germline V gene has CDR1 GEAIGNYY and CDR2 EKD. Losses at the gene ends were 0 bases for V and 0 bases for J; bases not matched to a gene: 13. The CDR3 loop spans 19 amino acids. The CDR3 DNA reads as TGTGCCTGTGACACCGTCGGGCCTCTGGGGGATCGGGACACCGATAAACTCATCTTT. This gives the protein CACDTVGPLGDRDTDKLIF.

This chain joins TRDV2 and TRDJ1; 12 bases line up with TRDD3. CDR1 is GEAIGNYY and CDR2 is EKD in the germline V gene. V was pared by 1 base and J by 0 bases, with 11 bases of the junction left unmatched. The CDR3 is made up of 19 amino acids. CDR3 residues: CACDTAGGYASWDTDKLIF. CDR3 DNA sequence: TGTGCCTGTGACACGGCTGGGGGATACGCCTCCTGGGACACCGATAAACTCATCTTT.

This clone appeared many times. This chain uses TRDV2 with TRDJ3; 8 bases line up with TRDD3. Germline-derived CDR1 and CDR2 are GEAIGNYY and EKD. The CDR3 has 22 residues. With V trimmed by 1 base and J by 0 bases, 16 bases remained unmatched. CDR3 residues: CACDTLRQTGGSGSWDTRQMFF. The CDR3 DNA reads as TGTGCCTGTGACACTCTGCGTCAGACTGGGGGTTCTGGCTCCTGGGACACCCGACAGATGTTTTTC.